A selection of T cell receptor beta chains follows, all from one sample in a study of CD8+CD57+ T cells in acquired aplastic anemia. TCRdb fed the reads into MiXCR, producing one record per CDR3 protein. The sample yields under 75,000 distinct CDR3 sequences, around 50% seen once. Sequencing was done on a sample of sorted CD4+, CD8+, or CD8+CD57+ T cells (not recorded which) from PBMCs. These receptors originate from a human donor in good health, serving as a control. Each CDR3 is given with its conserved first and last residue. Each record gives: CDR3 protein, CDR3 DNA, D gene, V gene, J gene, clone size. The D gene is left open where the match is weak. Some rows mark clone size as missing; the rest say once, few, many or name a class of expanded clone.

CASRPGTGGLGTEAFF	TGTGCCAGCAGACCCGGGACAGGCGGGCTAGGAACTGAAGCTTTCTTT	TRBD1	TRBV7-9	TRBJ1-1	many
CASSGQNEGYEQYF	TGTGCCAGCAGCGGGCAGAACGAAGGGTACGAGCAGTACTTC	.	TRBV6-1	TRBJ2-7	.
CASSSNQGGTGYSGANVLTF	TGTGCCAGCAGCTCGAACCAGGGAGGGACAGGGTACTCTGGGGCCAACGTCCTGACTTTC	TRBD1	TRBV7-1	TRBJ2-6	many
CASSRDDRGPFSGGYTF	TGTGCCAGCAGCCGAGACGACAGGGGTCCCTTTTCGGGGGGCTACACCTTC	TRBD1	TRBV7-9	TRBJ1-2	many
CASSLGDRAHTEAFF	TGTGCCAGCAGCTTAGGGGACAGGGCGCACACTGAAGCTTTCTTT	TRBD1	TRBV7-9	TRBJ1-1	.
CASSLKAGGYGYTF	TGTGCCAGCAGTTTAAAGGCAGGGGGCTATGGCTACACCTTC	TRBD1	TRBV27	TRBJ1-2	many
CATSTGYNYGYTF	TGTGCCACCAGTACAGGGTATAACTATGGCTACACCTTC	.	TRBV15	TRBJ1-2	.
CASSESTGVLEQYF	TGCGCCAGCAGTGAGTCGACGGGAGTTCTCGAGCAGTACTTC	.	TRBV10-2	TRBJ2-7	.
CASGTGQYQETQYF	TGTGCCAGCGGCACCGGACAGTACCAAGAGACCCAGTACTTC	.	TRBV7-9	TRBJ2-5	.
CASSRDRGQETQYF	TGTGCCAGCAGCCGGGACAGGGGACAAGAGACCCAGTACTTC	TRBD1	TRBV7-9	TRBJ2-5	.
CASSNHRMNTEAFF	TGTGCCAGCAGTAACCACCGCATGAACACTGAAGCTTTCTTT	.	TRBV6-1	TRBJ1-1	.
CASSPGLAEKTYEQYF	TGTGCCAGCAGCCCGGGACTAGCTGAAAAAACCTACGAGCAGTACTTC	TRBD2	TRBV7-3	TRBJ2-7	once
CASTGTFASTDTQYF	TGTGCCAGCACCGGGACTTTTGCTAGCACAGATACGCAGTATTTT	.	TRBV19	TRBJ2-3	.
CASSIAKGQPVGGYTF	TGTGCCAGTAGTATCGCCAAGGGACAGCCCGTAGGTGGCTACACCTTC	TRBD1	TRBV19	TRBJ1-2	.
CASSPTPDGLGETQYF	TGTGCCAGCAGCCCCACTCCCGACGGACTAGGGGAGACCCAGTACTTC	TRBD2	TRBV13	TRBJ2-5	many
CASSLVSGGLNEQYF	TGTGCCAGCAGCTTAGTTAGCGGGGGGTTGAACGAGCAGTACTTC	TRBD2	TRBV7-9	TRBJ2-7	many
CAISETDRVYGYTF	TGTGCCATCAGTGAGACCGACAGGGTCTACGGCTACACCTTC	TRBD1	TRBV25-1	TRBJ1-2	.
CASRTTVNTEAFF	TGTGCCAGCAGAACAACGGTAAACACTGAAGCTTTCTTT	.	TRBV12-3/TRBV12-4	TRBJ1-1	few
CSARSSGHHLSYEQYF	TGCAGTGCTAGGTCCAGCGGCCACCACCTCTCCTACGAGCAGTACTTC	.	TRBV20-1	TRBJ2-7	.
CASSQDTSYEQYF	TGCGCCAGCAGCCAAGACACCTCCTACGAGCAGTACTTC	.	TRBV4-1	TRBJ2-7	many
CSARTGAGQETQYF	TGCAGTGCTAGGACAGGGGCCGGCCAAGAGACCCAGTACTTC	TRBD1	TRBV20-1	TRBJ2-5	many
CASSSGRTGELFF	TGTGCCAGCAGTTCAGGGCGCACCGGGGAGCTGTTTTTT	.	TRBV6-5	TRBJ2-2	.
CASSREGFFQGETQYF	TGTGCCAGCAGCCGAGAGGGGTTCTTTCAGGGAGAGACCCAGTACTTC	.	TRBV7-7	TRBJ2-5	.
CASSYGFGTTEAFF	TGTGCCAGCAGTTACGGTTTCGGGACAACCGAAGCTTTCTTT	.	TRBV6-5	TRBJ1-1	many
CAISEGLAGLYEQYF	TGTGCCATCAGTGAGGGTCTAGCGGGGCTCTACGAGCAGTACTTC	TRBD2	TRBV10-3	TRBJ2-7	.
CASRSDEYNEQFF	TGTGCCAGCAGGTCAGATGAATACAATGAGCAGTTCTTC	.	TRBV25-1	TRBJ2-1	.
CSVGSRAGRGGDTQYF	TGCAGCGTTGGCAGTCGAGCAGGGAGGGGTGGAGATACGCAGTATTTT	TRBD2	TRBV29-1	TRBJ2-3	medium-sized
CASSLAAVDEQYF	TGTGCCAGCAGCTTAGCTGCAGTTGACGAGCAGTACTTC	.	TRBV7-8	TRBJ2-7	many
CASSETASSYNSPLHF	TGTGCCAGCAGTGAAACAGCGAGCTCCTATAATTCACCCCTCCACTTT	.	TRBV6-4	TRBJ1-6	many
CASSSRTRASDTEAFF	TGTGCCAGCAGCTCTCGAACCAGGGCATCGGACACTGAAGCTTTCTTT	.	TRBV7-9	TRBJ1-1	many
CSVGWAQTGTAEAFF	TGCAGCGTTGGTTGGGCCCAGACAGGGACCGCTGAAGCTTTCTTT	TRBD1	TRBV29-1	TRBJ1-1	.
CSAPDRGENTEAFF	TGCAGTGCTCCTGACAGGGGAGAGAACACTGAAGCTTTCTTT	TRBD1	TRBV20-1	TRBJ1-1	.
CATSSTSGGPDTQYF	TGTGCCACCAGTTCGACTAGCGGGGGGCCAGATACGCAGTATTTT	TRBD2	TRBV15	TRBJ2-3	many
CASSDRGVSNQPQHF	TGTGCCAGCAGTGATAGAGGGGTTAGCAATCAGCCCCAGCATTTT	.	TRBV2	TRBJ1-5	many
CASSESRAQPQHF	TGTGCCAGCAGTGAATCTCGAGCTCAGCCCCAGCATTTT	.	TRBV2	TRBJ1-5	.
CSVPGTGVFSYEQYF	TGCAGCGTTCCCGGGACAGGGGTTTTTAGCTACGAGCAGTACTTC	TRBD1	TRBV29-1	TRBJ2-7	.
CSARRTDSYEQYF	TGCAGTGCTAGACGGACAGATTCCTACGAGCAGTACTTC	.	TRBV20-1	TRBJ2-7	many
CASTKRRGFLSSTEAFF	TGTGCCAGCACCAAACGGCGGGGTTTCTTGTCGAGCACTGAAGCTTTCTTT	.	TRBV12-3/TRBV12-4	TRBJ1-1	many
CASSEGEDNEQFF	TGTGCCAGCAGTGAGGGGGAGGACAATGAGCAGTTCTTC	.	TRBV6-1	TRBJ2-1	.
CAISRGRTNYGYTF	TGTGCCATCTCGAGGGGACGTACTAACTATGGCTACACCTTC	.	TRBV10-3	TRBJ1-2	.
CASSAGRGRGETQYF	TGTGCCAGCAGTGCAGGCAGGGGGCGCGGGGAGACCCAGTACTTC	TRBD1	TRBV2	TRBJ2-5	.
CASSFRTSGAYEQYF	TGTGCCAGCAGTTTTCGTACTAGCGGGGCCTACGAGCAGTACTTC	TRBD2	TRBV9	TRBJ2-7	.
CASSTLKWTARNYGYTF	TGTGCCAGTAGTACACTGAAATGGACAGCGAGAAACTATGGCTACACCTTC	.	TRBV19	TRBJ1-2	few
CASSPRPGTGEETQYF	TGTGCCAGCAGCCCCCGGCCGGGGACAGGTGAAGAGACCCAGTACTTC	TRBD1	TRBV9	TRBJ2-5	.
CAISESVKETQYF	TGTGCCATCAGTGAGTCGGTCAAAGAGACCCAGTACTTC	.	TRBV10-3	TRBJ2-5	.